This is a list of T cell receptor beta chains from one sample in a study of cytomegalovirus exposure and HLA in healthy donors. Repertoires were generated with immunoSEQ multiplex PCR, while TCRdb's copy carries only in-frame clones and drops some. The table lists more than 200,000 clones, almost 70% of them singletons. The sequenced sample consisted of PBMCs. The receptors originated from a man in his forties in good health and CMV-seropositive. Both conserved end residues are part of each CDR3. The order of the fields is V gene, D gene, J gene, clone size, CDR3 protein, CDR3 DNA. D genes are given only for firm matches. Expanded clones get a size class; other rows say once, few or many, or leave the size out.

>TRBV19|TRBD1|TRBJ2-2|few
CASSTWDRGNTGELFF
TGTGCCAGTAGTACCTGGGACAGGGGGAACACCGGGGAGCTGTTTTTT
>TRBV5-8|NA|TRBJ1-5|NA
CASTDWGGRGPQHF
TGTGCCAGCACCGATTGGGGGGGCCGGGGGCCCCAGCATTTT
>TRBV10-1|NA|TRBJ1-5|few
CASSEYKNQPQHF
TGCGCCAGCAGTGAGTACAAGAATCAGCCCCAGCATTTT
>TRBV5-1|NA|TRBJ2-7|NA
CASSLVPGEYEQYF
TGCGCCAGCAGCTTGGTTCCGGGGGAGTACGAGCAGTACTTC
>TRBV11-3|TRBD1|TRBJ2-7|NA
CASSFGTGNREQYF
TGTGCCAGCAGCTTCGGGACAGGGAATCGCGAGCAGTACTTC
>TRBV25-1|NA|TRBJ1-4|NA
CASSPRGEKLFF
TGTGCCAGCAGTCCTCGGGGTGAAAAACTGTTTTTT
>TRBV19|NA|TRBJ1-1|NA
CASKTREMNTEAFF
TGTGCCAGTAAAACCCGGGAGATGAACACTGAAGCTTTCTTT
>TRBV14|TRBD1|TRBJ1-1|NA
CASSQVTGVQAFF
TGTGCCAGCAGCCAAGTAACAGGGGTACAAGCTTTCTTT
>TRBV6-5|TRBD1|TRBJ2-7|NA
CASSYSSGTGTYEQYF
TGTGCCAGCAGTTACTCTTCCGGGACAGGCACCTACGAGCAGTACTTC
>TRBV2|TRBD1|TRBJ2-3|NA
CANLGTGASTDTQYF
TGTGCCAACCTCGGGACAGGGGCATCCACAGATACGCAGTATTTT
>TRBV2|NA|TRBJ2-4|NA
CASSVVTRSVAKNIQYF
TGTGCCAGCAGTGTAGTAACCCGCAGCGTAGCCAAAAACATTCAGTACTTC
>TRBV19|TRBD1|TRBJ2-1|NA
CASSRRWGQGIYNEQFF
TGTGCCAGTTCAAGACGGTGGGGACAGGGGATTTACAATGAGCAGTTCTTC
>TRBV6-6|NA|TRBJ2-5|NA
CASRHEWAQETQYF
TGTGCCAGCAGACACGAGTGGGCCCAAGAGACCCAGTACTTC
>TRBV14|TRBD2|TRBJ2-3|NA
CASRPMGGTTDTQYF
TGTGCCAGCAGGCCGATGGGGGGGACGACAGATACGCAGTATTTT
>TRBV6-5|TRBD1|TRBJ1-4|few
CASSEDNTGVF
TGTGCCAGCAGTGAAGATAACACAGGGGTTTTT
>TRBV9|TRBD1|TRBJ1-6|NA
CASSVDRGNSPLHF
TGTGCCAGCAGCGTAGACAGGGGAAATTCACCCCTCCACTTT
>TRBV19|NA|TRBJ1-1|NA
CASRLGGNTEAFF
TGTGCCAGTAGACTCGGCGGGAACACTGAAGCTTTCTTT
>TRBV6-1|TRBD1|TRBJ1-1|few
CASSERGQGGEAFF
TGTGCCAGCAGTGAAAGGGGACAGGGGGGAGAAGCTTTCTTT
>TRBV29-1|TRBD2|TRBJ2-7|few
CSVLFRAGRYEQYF
TGCAGCGTTCTCTTTCGAGCGGGGAGGTACGAGCAGTACTTC
>TRBV14|NA|TRBJ2-7|NA
CASSQDVLTYEQYF
TGTGCCAGCAGCCAAGATGTACTTACCTACGAGCAGTACTTC
>TRBV11-3|NA|TRBJ2-1|NA
CASSLVGGGHNEQFF
TGTGCCAGCAGCTTAGTTGGGGGGGGGCACAATGAGCAGTTCTTC
>TRBV7-2|NA|TRBJ1-2|NA
CASRRGNNYGYTF
TGTGCCAGCAGACGGGGGAATAACTATGGCTACACCTTC
>TRBV19|TRBD1|TRBJ1-5|NA
CASSKDRAQPQHF
TGTGCCAGTAGTAAGGACAGGGCCCAGCCCCAGCATTTT
>TRBV6-5|NA|TRBJ1-2|NA
CASRFPGNYGYTF
TGTGCCAGCAGATTTCCAGGGAACTATGGCTACACCTTC
>TRBV20-1|NA|TRBJ1-2|NA
CGRFAYGYTF
TGCGGGAGGTTCGCTTATGGCTACACCTTC